Listed below are T cell receptor beta chains from one sample, sequenced in a study of response to subunit inactivated influenza vaccine. TCRdb analysed the RT-PCR reads with MiXCR anew, one entry per CDR3 protein. The repertoire includes 500,000 to 750,000 distinct CDR3 sequences, 14% of them detected once, and over 8.5% sits in the top ten. The sequenced sample was PBMCs from blood, obtained about 12 days after vaccination. The origin of the receptors is a man aged 50-60 years who received an inactivated influenza vaccine. The conserved cysteine and the conserved F or W are not part of the CDR3 here. Fields, in order: CDR3 protein, V gene.

ASSPNILSNEQF | TRBV18
ASSYSKAVGGALNEQF | TRBV6-2/TRBV6-3
SADQGGGETQY | TRBV29-1
AGRAFGTSGYNEQF | TRBV30
ASNLRGTNTGELF | TRBV12-3/TRBV12-4
ASSLGQGWIYEQY | TRBV7-2
ASSRQTGGGTGELF | TRBV3-1
ASSSTLAGDTGELF | TRBV11-2
ASSLSSPGGFGYT | TRBV5-1
SVVSGEVPYNEQF | TRBV29-1
ASRPLTEYNEQF | TRBV12-3/TRBV12-4
ISVPEAEALAAEYYEQY | TRBV7-5
ASSGAGTRLSTDTQY | TRBV7-8
ASSSRVMNTEAF | TRBV7-2
ASSFGQGAETQY | TRBV7-9
SATTGRRYSNQPQH | TRBV20-1
ASSLLIGGTGANVLT | TRBV13
ATSDPGWGVSSTDTQY | TRBV24-1
SASRGGVAYEQY | TRBV20-1
ASSFGRPGYNEQF | TRBV7-3
ATSDWTSQETQY | TRBV24-1
ASSLVSSGGFTDTQY | TRBV7-8
ASSGTSLETQY | TRBV19
ASSFTGDGANVLT | TRBV7-9